The 20 T cell receptor beta chains below all came from one sample that was sequenced in a study of cytomegalovirus exposure and HLA in healthy donors. PCR employed 60 Vbeta and 13 Jbeta primers. Clones were sequenced by immunoSEQ multiplex PCR, and TCRdb holds only the in-frame ones, with some missing. The table lists 60,000 to 70,000 clones, with roughly 15% in the top ten. The sample was PBMCs. These receptors all stem from a boy aged 5-17 years in good health and CMV-seronegative.

The J gene is TRBJ1-2, the V gene TRBV5-1, with a possible D match to TRBD1 (5 bases). Germline assignment: CDR1 SGHRS and CDR2 YFSETQ. The V gene lost 1 base and the J gene lost 4 bases, with 11 bases spanning the gap. This CDR3 contains 14 residues. CDR3 DNA sequence: TGCGCCAGCAGCTTGAACCGGGACTTCTATGGCTACACCTTC. Translation gives CASSLNRDFYGYTF.

The chain uses TRBV4-2 and TRBJ2-7; D is unclear. The CDR3 length is 15 residues. Trimming shortened V by 0 bases and J by 3 bases, and 12 bases separated the two germline ends. Germline V lookup: CDR1 LGHNA, CDR2 YNFKEQ. The CDR3 sequence is CASSQDSVNLYEQYF. DNA of the CDR3: TGTGCCAGCAGCCAAGACTCGGTCAACCTCTACGAGCAGTACTTC.

The chain joins TRBV29-1 to TRBJ1-4; 7 bases map to TRBD1. In germline, CDR1 is SQVTM, CDR2 ANQGSEA. The ends lost 6 bases at V and 4 bases at J; junction bases unmatched: 8. This CDR3 comprises 14 residues. The CDR3 is CSVWSGTDNEKLFF. The CDR3 DNA follows: TGCAGCGTCTGGTCCGGGACAGATAATGAAAAACTGTTTTTT.

The CDR3 loop reads CASSVPVGTDTQYF. CDR3 sequence (DNA): TGTGCCAGCAGCGTACCGGTGGGCACAGATACGCAGTATTTT. The rearrangement links TRBV9 to TRBJ2-3; D gene ambiguous. The germline V and J ends were trimmed by 1 base and 1 base, with 7 bases remaining between them. CDR3 length: 14 amino acids. Per germline, CDR1 SGDLS and CDR2 YYNGEE.

The rearrangement uses TRBV7-2 and TRBJ1-1, with TRBD1 matching over 7 bases. CDR3 length: 15 amino acids. The germline V gene encodes CDR1 SGHTA and CDR2 FQGNSA. The V gene end was trimmed by 5 bases and the J gene end by 0 bases; junction bases not matched to a gene: 6. The CDR3: CASSLRDSVNTEAFF. As DNA, the CDR3 is TGTGCCAGCAGCCTCCGGGACAGTGTGAACACTGAAGCTTTCTTT.

The chain has TRBV7-2 and TRBJ2-7, with D tentatively TRBD1 (6 bases). The germline V gene encodes CDR1 SGHTA and CDR2 FQGNSA. The CDR3 extends over 14 amino acids. V was shortened by 1 base and J by 4 bases, with 11 bases between the two germline ends. CDR3 DNA sequence: TGTGCCAGCAGCTTAGGGGGCAGGGGTTACGAGCAGTACTTC. Translating it yields CASSLGGRGYEQYF.

This chain uses TRBV11-2 with TRBJ1-4; the match to TRBD1 covers 7 bases. V dropped 5 bases and J dropped 7; count of bases not matched to a gene: 10. CDR3 length: 15 amino acids. Germline V gene data show CDR1 as SGHAT and CDR2 as FQNNGV. DNA for the CDR3: TGTGCCAGCAGCATTAGACAGGGTGTCGCTGAAAAACTGTTTTTT. It codes for CASSIRQGVAEKLFF.

The V call is TRBV7-9, the J call TRBJ2-2; D perhaps matches TRBD2 (5 bases). The CDR3 has 16 residues. The V gene's germline CDR1 is SEHNR and CDR2 FQNEAQ (reference sequence). V gave up 1 base and J gave up 1 base, with 10 bases separating them. CDR3: CASSLGKGVNTGELFF. In DNA, the CDR3 is TGTGCCAGCAGCTTAGGAAAGGGAGTGAACACCGGGGAGCTGTTTTTT.

This chain uses TRBV7-8 with TRBJ1-1, with D possibly TRBD1 on 5 matching bases. The CDR3 is made up of 14 amino acids. The V end was cut by 6 bases, the J end by 1 base, with 12 bases between. CDR1 and CDR2 (germline): SGHVS, FQNEAQ. The CDR3 region has the DNA TGTGCCAGCAGAACAGGCAGAGGGAACACTGAAGCTTTCTTT. This encodes CASRTGRGNTEAFF.

The chain couples TRBV19 to TRBJ2-3; the D gene is possibly TRBD2 (7 bases). CDR1 LNHDA and CDR2 SQIVND come from the germline V gene (reference sequence). Trimming left V 7 bases short and J 3 bases short, with 26 bases between. The CDR3 length is 18 residues. CDR3 nucleotides: TGTGCCAGTACCGACAATCCGGGGGGCGGGGATTTGACAGATACGCAGTATTTT. It specifies CASTDNPGGGDLTDTQYF.

The J gene is TRBJ1-1, the V gene TRBV4-1; D ambiguous. V gave up 4 bases and J gave up 4 bases, with 13 bases separating them. The CDR3 spans 14 residues. Per germline, CDR1 MGHRA and CDR2 YSYEKL. The CDR3 reads CASSPQAAGTEAFF. The CDR3 DNA reads as TGCGCCAGCAGCCCCCAGGCGGCGGGCACTGAAGCTTTCTTT.

The rearrangement joins TRBV11-2 to TRBJ1-1; D uncertain. V lost 1 base and J 7 bases, leaving 7 bases between the germline ends. CDR1 SGHAT and CDR2 FQNNGV come from the germline V gene. This CDR3 is 12 amino acids long. The CDR3 loop is CASSLASVEAFF. CDR3 nucleotides: TGTGCCAGCAGCTTAGCCTCCGTTGAAGCTTTCTTT.

The V gene is TRBV15, the J gene TRBJ1-5, with unresolved D. This CDR3 region has 14 residues. V was cut by 0 bases and J by 2 bases, with 5 bases left in between. The germline CDR1 and CDR2 sequences are LNHNV and YYDKDF (reference sequence). CDR3 bases: TGTGCCACCAGCAGAGATCAGGGCAATCAGCCCCAGCATTTT. Encoded protein: CATSRDQGNQPQHF.

The chain uses TRBV11-3 and TRBJ2-2; TRBD2 agrees at 8 bases. Per the germline V gene, CDR1 is SGHNT and CDR2 is YENEEA. With 5 bases clipped from V and 3 bases from J, the junction kept 5 bases outside the gene matches. The CDR3 has 15 amino acids. The CDR3 DNA follows: TGTGCCAGCAGCCGAGCTAGCGGGTACACCGGGGAGCTGTTTTTT. Translated, it gives CASSRASGYTGELFF.

V and J are TRBV2 and TRBJ1-6; D is ambiguous. This CDR3 has 13 amino acids. Germline V gene lookup returns CDR1 SNHLY and CDR2 FYNNEI. Trimming left V 4 bases short and J 10 bases short, with 11 bases between. CDR3 nucleotides: TGTGCCAGCAGTGCCGGGGTGGGGTCACCCCTCCACTTT. Translating it yields CASSAGVGSPLHF.

The V gene is TRBV19, the J gene TRBJ2-7; the D gene is possibly TRBD2 (6 bases). Per the germline V gene, CDR1 is LNHDA and CDR2 is SQIVND (reference sequence). This CDR3 is built from 15 residues. Trimming took off 3 bases at V and 3 bases at J, with 15 bases between the two ends. As DNA, the CDR3 is TGTGCCAGTAGTATCCCGCGGGGTATAGGCTACGAGCAGTACTTC. Translated: CASSIPRGIGYEQYF.

The V call is TRBV19, the J call TRBJ1-2; TRBD1 matches 7 bases. Germline lookup yields CDR1 LNHDA and CDR2 SQIVND (reference sequence). The V gene end was trimmed by 4 bases and the J gene end by 0 bases; junction bases not matched to a gene: 5. CDR3 length: 15 residues. This CDR3 reads CASSRPGGSNYGYTF. The CDR3 coding sequence is TGTGCCAGTAGTAGGCCAGGGGGATCTAACTATGGCTACACCTTC.

The chain joins TRBV7-3 to TRBJ1-1; D is perhaps TRBD1 (6 bases). CDR1 is SGHTA and CDR2 is FQGTGA in the germline V gene. V lost 4 bases and J lost 3, with 15 bases in between. This CDR3 region has 15 residues. DNA of the CDR3: TGTGCCAGCAGCTACCAGGGGAAGGGGGACACTGAAGCTTTCTTT. Translation: CASSYQGKGDTEAFF.

V and J are TRBV11-2 and TRBJ1-4; 8 bases match TRBD1. The germline CDR1 and CDR2 sequences are SGHAT and FQNNGV. Losses at the gene ends were 4 bases for V and 5 bases for J; bases not matched to a gene: 6. The CDR3 runs to 15 residues. CDR3 residues: CASSYGQGRNEKLFF. For the CDR3, the DNA is TGTGCCAGCAGCTATGGACAGGGTCGAAATGAAAAACTGTTTTTT.

The gene calls are TRBV5-1 and TRBJ2-7; tentatively, D is TRBD2 (5 bases). Trimming cost V 4 bases and J 6 bases, with 23 bases left between them. This CDR3 is 16 amino acids long. CDR1 is SGHRS, CDR2 YFSETQ, per germline. In DNA, the CDR3 is TGCGCCAGCAGCGTTAAGGTTCCGGAATCCGGAGGCGAGCAGTACTTC. Translated: CASSVKVPESGGEQYF.